These 4 T cell receptor beta chains were all obtained from the same sample, sequenced in a study of T-cell memory formation after mild COVID-19. Via MiXCR, TCRdb re-called the 5' RACE reads, giving one row per CDR3 protein. Here the sample spans around 200,000 distinct CDR3 sequences, 20% to 25% being singletons. Sequenced: PBMCs or a T cell subset sorted from them (not recorded which). The receptors were gathered from an adult woman who had mild COVID-19 (a few samples of this study predate the infection). Cell type and time point are not known.

The genes are TRBV24-1 and TRBJ2-2; 10 bases fit TRBD1. This CDR3 is 22 amino acids long. Germline values: CDR1 KGHDR, CDR2 SFDVKD. Trimming at V came to 2 bases and at J to 4 bases, leaving 21 bases not matched to a gene. The CDR3 bases are TGTGCCACCAGTGATTGGATTCGTAGCCGGGACAGGGGTATTTCGGGCACCGGGGAGCTGTTTTTT. Translated: CATSDWIRSRDRGISGTGELFF.

The sample holds one count of this clonotype. The chain uses TRBV4-1 and TRBJ1-3; the D gene is possibly TRBD1 (5 bases). The CDR3 loop spans 13 amino acids. Germline-derived CDR1 and CDR2 are MGHRA and YSYEKL. The germline V and J ends were trimmed by 9 bases and 2 bases, with 11 bases remaining between them. This chain's CDR3 is CASQGGAGNTIYF. Here the CDR3 DNA reads TGCGCCAGTCAGGGAGGTGCTGGAAACACCATATATTTT.

The chain carries TRBV5-1 and TRBJ2-5; 12 bases agree with TRBD1. The V gene's germline CDR1 is SGHRS and CDR2 YFSETQ. The CDR3 consists of 15 residues. V shed 4 bases, J shed 5 bases, and the junction held 6 bases outside the gene matches. Written as DNA, the CDR3 is TGCGCCAGCAGCACCGGGACAGGGGGCGTGGAGACCCAGTACTTC. This gives the protein CASSTGTGGVETQYF.

The V call is TRBV3-1, the J call TRBJ2-5, with D possibly TRBD2 on 5 matching bases. CDR3 size: 16 residues. Germline CDR1 LGHDT, CDR2 YNNKEL (reference sequence). Trimming cost V 0 bases and J 4 bases, with 15 bases left between them. The CDR3 nucleotides are TGTGCCAGCAGCCAAGAGTCCGAGCGGCCCAGAGAGACCCAGTACTTC. Its translation: CASSQESERPRETQYF.